The clone carrying this TCR beta chain has ten or more counts. This sample was taken from a study of T cells in Graves' hyperthyroidism and ophthalmopathy. RNA transcripts provided the source from which TCR beta CDR3 regions were amplified. Carried out on the TCR CDR3, a first-round RT-PCR used the HTBI primer set. TCRdb analysed the multiplex PCR reads with MiXCR anew, one entry per CDR3 protein. The repertoire consists of around 420,000 distinct CDR3 sequences, with approximately 15% occurring once and the leading ten covering 7.5% to 9%. The CDR3 is made up of 14 amino acids. V was shortened by 4 bases and J by 7 bases, with 14 bases between the two germline ends. Germline CDR1 and CDR2: SGHTA and FQGTGA.

This receptor was taken from a woman under 30 with Graves' hyperthyroidism. Sequencing input: blood. V gene TRBV7-3 combines with J gene TRBJ2-1; D gene uncertain. CDR3 protein: CASSWAPQTNEQFF. CDR3 in DNA: TGTGCCAGCAGCTGGGCCCCCCAAACGAATGAGCAGTTCTTC.